Listed here is a single T cell receptor (beta chain). V shed 7 bases and J shed 3 bases, with 7 bases lying between them. The CDR3 is made up of 11 amino acids. Germline values: CDR1 GTSNPN, CDR2 SVGIG (reference sequence). The data were taken from a study of cytomegalovirus exposure and HLA in healthy donors. Primers for the PCR totalled 60 Vbeta and 13 Jbeta. Libraries were prepared by immunoSEQ multiplex PCR; TCRdb keeps only in-frame clonotypes and omits some of them. This table holds under 200,000 clones, 75% found once. This receptor was obtained from a middle-aged woman in good health and CMV-seropositive. The chain combines TRBV30 with TRBJ2-1; possibly TRBD2 for D (5 bases). The material sequenced was PBMCs. The CDR3 sequence: CASGSYNEQFF. In DNA form, the CDR3 reads TGTGCCTCTGGGAGCTACAATGAGCAGTTCTTC.